This TCR beta chain was captured in a study of technical replicates of blood from a handful of donors. Using immunoSEQ multiplex PCR, the repertoire was profiled, and TCRdb retains in-frame clones only, with some absent. The repertoire has some 77,000 clones, around nine tenths of them found once; the top ten carry around 0.4%. The sample was T cells isolated from PBMCs. The source is a human donor in good health.

This chain's CDR3 is CASSFSSLNTEAFF. CDR3 coding DNA: TGTGCCAGCAGTTTTTCCTCCCTGAACACTGAAGCTTTCTTT. The chain recombines TRBV27 with TRBJ1-1; D unresolved. The V end was cut by 3 bases, the J end by 0 bases, with 8 bases between. The V gene's germline CDR1 is MNHEY and CDR2 SMNVEV (reference sequence). This CDR3 has 14 residues.